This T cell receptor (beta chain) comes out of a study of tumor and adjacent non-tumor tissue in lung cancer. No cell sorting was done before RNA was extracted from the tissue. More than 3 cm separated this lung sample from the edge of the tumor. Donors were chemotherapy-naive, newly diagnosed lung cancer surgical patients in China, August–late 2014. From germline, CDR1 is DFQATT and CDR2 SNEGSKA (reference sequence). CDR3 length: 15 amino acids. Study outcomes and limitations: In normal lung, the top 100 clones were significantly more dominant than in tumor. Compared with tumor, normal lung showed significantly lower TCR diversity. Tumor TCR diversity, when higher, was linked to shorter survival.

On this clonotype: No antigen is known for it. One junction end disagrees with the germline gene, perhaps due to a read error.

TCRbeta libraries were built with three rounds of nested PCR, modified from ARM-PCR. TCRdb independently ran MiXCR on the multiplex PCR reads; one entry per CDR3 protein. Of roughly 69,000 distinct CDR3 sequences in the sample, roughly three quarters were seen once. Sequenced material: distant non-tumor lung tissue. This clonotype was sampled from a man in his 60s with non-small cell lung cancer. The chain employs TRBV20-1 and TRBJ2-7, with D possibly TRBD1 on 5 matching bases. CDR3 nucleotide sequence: TGCAGTGCTAGAGAGTTGGGCCAGGGCAACTACGAGCAGTACTTT. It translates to CSARELGQGNYEQYF.